A few counts support the clone carrying this T cell receptor beta chain. Its antigen is not known. Trimming left V 4 bases short and J 1 base short, with 11 bases between. Germline values: CDR1 LNHDA, CDR2 SQIVND (reference sequence). This CDR3 spans 15 amino acids. This sample was taken from a study of cytomegalovirus exposure and HLA in healthy donors. Study results and caveats: Productive rates of about 87% or about 30% were seen for most TCR beta V segments in an earlier analysis. Reports indicate that TCR beta sequences accurately predicted the HLA-A and HLA-B alleles of most subjects. Available immune exposure information covered CMV serostatus only. Per published reports, the classifier diagnosed cytomegalovirus status with high specificity and sensitivity.

The PCR used 60 Vbeta and 13 Jbeta primers. The assay was immunoSEQ multiplex PCR, and TCRdb's table has in-frame clones only and misses some. The repertoire holds about 180,000 clones, 80% seen once, with 5.7% in the top ten. The sequence was obtained from a man aged 35-49 years in good health and CMV-seronegative. This rearrangement joins TRBV19 to TRBJ1-5; D perhaps matches TRBD1 (6 bases). The sample comprised PBMCs. The CDR3 coding sequence is TGTGCCAGTAGTACCCGGACAGTCAGCAATCAGCCCCAGCATTTT. The encoded protein is CASSTRTVSNQPQHF.